This TCR beta chain was captured in a study of T cell responses to AZD1222 COVID-19 vaccine. Study-wide results and caveats: Scientists sampled the repertoires only once the peak T cell response had passed. Variant regions that are unmutated are reportedly the target of nearly half of spike-specific TCRs.

Clones were sequenced by immunoSEQ multiplex PCR, and TCRdb holds only the in-frame ones, with some missing. The table shows 150,000 to 200,000 clones, with 90% to 95% occurring only once. This clone was counted between two and nine times. Its antigen is undetermined. The CDR3 is made up of 13 amino acids. The source is an adult who received the AZD1222 COVID-19 vaccine. The chain joins TRBV21-1 to TRBJ2-7; the table names TRBD1, a call not compared with the DNA. TRBV21-1 is described as a pseudogene. The sample was peripheral blood, taken 28 days after the second AZD1222 dose. The CDR3 DNA reads as TGTGCCAGCAGCCGGGACAGCTCCTACGAGCAGTACTTC. Its translation is CASSRDSSYEQYF.